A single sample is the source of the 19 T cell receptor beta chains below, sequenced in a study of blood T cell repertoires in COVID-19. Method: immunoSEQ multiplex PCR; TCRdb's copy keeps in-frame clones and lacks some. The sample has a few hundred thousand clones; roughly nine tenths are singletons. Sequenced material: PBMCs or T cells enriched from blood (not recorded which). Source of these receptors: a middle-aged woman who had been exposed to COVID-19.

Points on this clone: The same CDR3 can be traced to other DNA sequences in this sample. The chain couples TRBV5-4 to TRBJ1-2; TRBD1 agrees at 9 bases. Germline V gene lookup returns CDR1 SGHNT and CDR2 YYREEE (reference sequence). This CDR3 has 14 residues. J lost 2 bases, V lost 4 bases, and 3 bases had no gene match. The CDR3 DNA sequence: TGTGCCAGCAGCCCGGGACAGGGAAACTATGGCTACACCTTC. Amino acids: CASSPGQGNYGYTF.

The CDR3 bases are TGTGCCAGCAGTCCTCGGACTAGCGGGAGTTCCGGGGAGCTGTTTTTT. Its protein product is CASSPRTSGSSGELFF. The gene calls are TRBV3-1 (or the pseudogene TRBV3-2) and TRBJ2-2, with TRBD2 matching over 13 bases. With V trimmed by 6 bases and J by 6 bases, 7 bases remained unmatched. The CDR3 extends over 16 amino acids. The germline CDR1 and CDR2 sequences are LGHDT and YNNKEL (reference sequence).

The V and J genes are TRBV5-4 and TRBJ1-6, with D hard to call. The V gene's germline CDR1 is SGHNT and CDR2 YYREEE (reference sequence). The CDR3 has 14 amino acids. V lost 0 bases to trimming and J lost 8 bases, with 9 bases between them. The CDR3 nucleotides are TGTGCCAGCAGCTTGGAGAGGGCTGATTCACCCCTCCACTTT. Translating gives CASSLERADSPLHF.

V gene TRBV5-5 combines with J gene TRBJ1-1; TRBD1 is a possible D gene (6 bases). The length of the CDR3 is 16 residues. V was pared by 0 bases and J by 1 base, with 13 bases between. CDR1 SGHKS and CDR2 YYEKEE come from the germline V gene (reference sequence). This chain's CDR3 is CASSLVGGAGNTEAFF. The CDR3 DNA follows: TGTGCCAGCAGCTTGGTAGGGGGGGCCGGGAACACTGAAGCTTTCTTT.

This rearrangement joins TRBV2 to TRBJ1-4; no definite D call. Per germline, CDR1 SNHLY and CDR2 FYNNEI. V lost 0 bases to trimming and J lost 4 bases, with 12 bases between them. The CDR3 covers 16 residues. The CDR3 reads CASSEALSVLNEKLFF. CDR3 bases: TGTGCCAGCAGTGAAGCGCTGTCAGTCCTTAATGAAAAACTGTTTTTT.

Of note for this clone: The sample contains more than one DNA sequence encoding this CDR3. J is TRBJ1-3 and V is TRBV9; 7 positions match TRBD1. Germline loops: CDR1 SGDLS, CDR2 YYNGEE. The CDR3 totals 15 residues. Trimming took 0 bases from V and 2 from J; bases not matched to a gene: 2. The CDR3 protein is CASSVGTGAGNTIYF. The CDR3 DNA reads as TGTGCCAGCAGCGTAGGAACAGGGGCTGGAAACACCATATATTTT.

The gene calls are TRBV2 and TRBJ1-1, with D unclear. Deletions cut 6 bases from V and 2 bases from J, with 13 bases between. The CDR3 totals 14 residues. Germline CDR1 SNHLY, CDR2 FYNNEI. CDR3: CASRERTRNTEAFF. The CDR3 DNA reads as TGTGCCAGCAGGGAGAGAACACGTAACACTGAAGCTTTCTTT.

DNA for the CDR3: TGCAGTGCTAGTGGGGACAGGGGCTTGAATCAGCCCCAGCATTTT. It is translated as CSASGDRGLNQPQHF. This chain uses TRBV20-1 with TRBJ1-5; TRBD1 aligns across 10 bases. The ends lost 3 bases at V and 4 bases at J; junction bases unmatched: 6. This CDR3 is 15 amino acids long. The V gene's germline CDR1 is DFQATT and CDR2 SNEGSKA (reference sequence).

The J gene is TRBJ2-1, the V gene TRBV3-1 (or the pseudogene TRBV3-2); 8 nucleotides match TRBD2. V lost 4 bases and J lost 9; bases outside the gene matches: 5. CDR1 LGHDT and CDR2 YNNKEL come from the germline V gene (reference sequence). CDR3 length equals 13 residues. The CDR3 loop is CASSPSGGGEQFF. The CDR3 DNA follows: TGTGCCAGCAGCCCTTCGGGGGGGGGTGAGCAGTTCTTC.

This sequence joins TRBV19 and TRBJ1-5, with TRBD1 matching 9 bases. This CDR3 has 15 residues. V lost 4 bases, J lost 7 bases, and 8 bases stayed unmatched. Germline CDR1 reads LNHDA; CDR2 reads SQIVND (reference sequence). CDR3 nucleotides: TGTGCCAGTAGTAGGGGACAGGGTGGGACCCAGCCCCAGCATTTT. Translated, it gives CASSRGQGGTQPQHF.

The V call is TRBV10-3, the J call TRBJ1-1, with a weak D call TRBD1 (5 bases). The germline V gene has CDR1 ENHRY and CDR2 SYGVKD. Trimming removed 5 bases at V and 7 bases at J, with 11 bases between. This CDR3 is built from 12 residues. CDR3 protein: CAISMPGGEAFF. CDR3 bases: TGTGCCATCAGTATGCCGGGGGGTGAAGCTTTCTTT.

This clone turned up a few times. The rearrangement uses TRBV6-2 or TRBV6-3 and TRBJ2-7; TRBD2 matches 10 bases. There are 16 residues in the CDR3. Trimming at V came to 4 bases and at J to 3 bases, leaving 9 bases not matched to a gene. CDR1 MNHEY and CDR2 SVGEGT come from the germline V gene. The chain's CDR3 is CASSFTPSGGFYEQYF. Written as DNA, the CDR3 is TGTGCCAGCAGTTTCACCCCTAGCGGGGGTTTCTACGAGCAGTACTTC.

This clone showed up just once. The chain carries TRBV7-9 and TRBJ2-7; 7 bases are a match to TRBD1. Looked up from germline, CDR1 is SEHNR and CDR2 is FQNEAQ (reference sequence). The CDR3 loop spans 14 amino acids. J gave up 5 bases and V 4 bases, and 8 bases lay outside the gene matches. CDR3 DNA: TGTGCCAGCAGCTCTGCAGGGGGTGTGGACGAGCAGTACTTC. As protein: CASSSAGGVDEQYF.

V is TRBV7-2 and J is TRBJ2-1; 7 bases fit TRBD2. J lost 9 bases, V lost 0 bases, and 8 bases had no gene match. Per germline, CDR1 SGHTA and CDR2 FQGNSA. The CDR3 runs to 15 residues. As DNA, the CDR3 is TGTGCCAGCAGCTTAGCGGGAGGGCCTTTCAGTGAGCAGTTCTTC. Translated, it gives CASSLAGGPFSEQFF.

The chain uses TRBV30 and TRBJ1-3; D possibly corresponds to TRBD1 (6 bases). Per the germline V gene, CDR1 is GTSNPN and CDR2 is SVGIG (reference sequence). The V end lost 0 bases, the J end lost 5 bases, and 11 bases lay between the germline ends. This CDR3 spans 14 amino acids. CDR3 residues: CAWSVIRGRNTIYF. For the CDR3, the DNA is TGTGCCTGGAGTGTAATCAGGGGCCGAAACACCATATATTTT. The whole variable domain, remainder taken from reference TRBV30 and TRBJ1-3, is SQTIHQWPATLVQPVGSPLSLECTVEGTSNPNLYWYRQAAGRGLQLLFYSVGIGQISSEVPQNLSASRPQDRQFILSSKKLLLSDSGFYLCAWSVIRGRNTIYFGEGSWLTVV.

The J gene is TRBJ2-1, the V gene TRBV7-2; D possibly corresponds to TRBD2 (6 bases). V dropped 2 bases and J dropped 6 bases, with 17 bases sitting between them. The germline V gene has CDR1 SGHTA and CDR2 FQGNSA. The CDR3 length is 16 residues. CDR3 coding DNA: TGTGCCAGCAGCTTATTGCCCGGGGGTGGGGGCAATGAGCAGTTCTTC. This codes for CASSLLPGGGGNEQFF.

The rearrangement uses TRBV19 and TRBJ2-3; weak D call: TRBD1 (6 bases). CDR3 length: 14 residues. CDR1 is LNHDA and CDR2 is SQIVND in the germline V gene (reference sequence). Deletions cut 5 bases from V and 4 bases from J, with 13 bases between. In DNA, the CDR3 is TGTGCCAGTAGTCTCTCGACAGGCGCAGATACGCAGTATTTT. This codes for CASSLSTGADTQYF.

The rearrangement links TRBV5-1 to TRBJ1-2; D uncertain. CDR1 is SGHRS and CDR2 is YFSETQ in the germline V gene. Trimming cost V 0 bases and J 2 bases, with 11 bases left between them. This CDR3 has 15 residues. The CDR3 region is CASSLENIPNYGYTF. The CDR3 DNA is TGCGCCAGCAGCTTGGAAAACATCCCCAACTATGGCTACACCTTC.

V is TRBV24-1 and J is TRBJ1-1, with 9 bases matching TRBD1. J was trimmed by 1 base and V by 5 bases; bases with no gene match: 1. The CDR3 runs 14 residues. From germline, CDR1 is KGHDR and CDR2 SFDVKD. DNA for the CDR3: TGTGCCACCAGTGGGGGACAGGGGAACACTGAAGCTTTCTTT. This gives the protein CATSGGQGNTEAFF.